The sequence of this T cell receptor beta chain was determined in a study of spatial heterogeneity in lung cancer. General study findings and limits: Within tumors, counts of expanded alpha and beta TCRs tracked tumor mutation counts.

CDR3 length equals 13 residues. V was shortened by 4 bases and J by 7 bases, with 11 bases between the two germline ends. Germline loops: CDR1 MNHNS, CDR2 SASEGT. TCRdb used MiXCR to reprocess the 5' RACE reads, holding one entry per CDR3 protein. The table records fewer than 9,500 distinct CDR3 sequences, 8% to 10% of them present only once. Time point here: sample taken at primary tumor resection. Ten or more counts support this clonotype. Its specificity is unknown. The sample consisted of lung tumor tissue, taken at surgery. This sequence joins TRBV6-1 and TRBJ2-1, with D maybe TRBD1 (6 bases). This sequence originates from a male donor with early-stage non-small cell lung cancer. The CDR3 is CASSVQGVNEQFF. The CDR3 nucleotides read TGTGCCAGCAGTGTACAGGGTGTGAATGAGCAGTTCTTC.